The subject of this entry is one T cell receptor (beta chain). The antigen is not known. These data come from a study of CD8+CD57+ T cells in acquired aplastic anemia. Whole-study results and caveats: Patient and control CD8+ Simpson's diversity was not significantly different. Sharing between patients and controls was observed for twenty-nine CD8+ CDR3 sequences.

TCR beta VDJ and CDR3 were profiled, and genomic DNA was the template. TCRdb redid the calling of the reads with MiXCR, one entry per CDR3 protein. The sample includes 150,000 to 200,000 distinct CDR3 sequences, around 48% of them seen just once. CDR1 is DFQATT, CDR2 SNEGSKA, per germline (reference sequence). This CDR3 is built from 14 residues. Trimming took 3 bases from V and 5 from J, leaving 16 bases between them. In patients chosen for sequencing, flow cytometry had shown CD8+CD57+ cell expansion. The patients all had a severe acquired aplastic anemia diagnosis. Untreated patients provided the blood samples, with no therapy given before sampling.

Sequencing input: sorted CD4+, CD8+, or CD8+CD57+ T cells (not recorded which) from PBMCs. This sequence joins TRBV20-1 and TRBJ2-5; possibly TRBD2 for D (5 bases). The TCR was taken from a human donor with aplastic anemia. The DNA of the CDR3 is TGCAGTGCTAGTCCCTTCACTAGAGGGGAGACCCAGTACTTC. It translates to CSASPFTRGETQYF.